This TCR beta chain was profiled in a study of blood T cell repertoires in COVID-19. Study-wide context: The United States, Italy and Spain provided the acute and convalescent COVID-19 samples. Sample material is recorded as cDNA or gDNA derived from T cells, B-cell-depleted T cells, or PBMCs.

In the source study's methods: Estimates of nucleated cell counts were drawn from the amplification of reference gene primers. Profiling relied on immunoSEQ multiplex PCR, and the TCRdb table lists in-frame clones only, not all of them. The DNA gave D and trimming, while V, J and clone size come from that table. Altogether about 190,000 clones are present, about 88% being singletons, with the ten largest covering roughly 6.2%. CDR3 length equals 16 residues. The junction had 9 bases not matched to a gene; V was cut back by 0 bases and J by 6 bases. CDR1 is MNHEY and CDR2 is SVGAGI in the germline V gene.

The sample comprised peripheral blood. The source is a woman aged 40 to 50 who had recovered from COVID-19. The chain employs TRBV6-5 and TRBJ2-7, with 9 bases fitting TRBD1. CDR3 loop: CASSYSRATGGSEQYF. The CDR3 region has the DNA TGTGCCAGCAGTTACTCTAGAGCGACAGGGGGATCCGAGCAGTACTTC.